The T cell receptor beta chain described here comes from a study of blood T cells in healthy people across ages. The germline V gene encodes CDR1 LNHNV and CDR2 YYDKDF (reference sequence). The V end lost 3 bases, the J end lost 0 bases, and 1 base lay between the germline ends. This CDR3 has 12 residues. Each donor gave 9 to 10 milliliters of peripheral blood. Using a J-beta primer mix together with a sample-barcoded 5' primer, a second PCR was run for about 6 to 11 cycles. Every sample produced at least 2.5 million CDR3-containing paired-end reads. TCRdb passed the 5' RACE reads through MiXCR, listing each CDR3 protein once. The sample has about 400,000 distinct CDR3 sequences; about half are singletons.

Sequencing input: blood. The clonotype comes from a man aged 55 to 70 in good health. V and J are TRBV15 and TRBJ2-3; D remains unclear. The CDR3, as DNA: TGTGCCACCAGCAGGAGCACAGATACGCAGTATTTT. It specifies CATSRSTDTQYF.